The clone carrying this T cell receptor beta chain is judged large (0.1 to 1%). Its antigen is still unknown. This sample's RNA came from whole unsorted tissue. The CDR3 totals 16 residues. Per germline, CDR1 MNHEY and CDR2 SVGAGI. V shed 2 bases and J shed 6 bases, with 14 bases lying between them. TCRbeta libraries were built with three rounds of nested PCR, modified from ARM-PCR. Via MiXCR, TCRdb re-called the multiplex PCR reads, giving one row per CDR3 protein. The profile shows over 110,000 distinct CDR3 sequences, roughly 66% of them singletons. The data stem from a study of tumor and adjacent non-tumor tissue in lung cancer. The wider study: The patients, 10 to 11 men and about 5 women, were about 31 to 85 with stage I to III disease.

Findings of the study overall: TCR diversity was significantly greater in tumor than normal lung tissue.

The sequence was collected from a man aged 60-69 years with small cell lung cancer. Input material: lung tumor tissue. The chain has TRBV6-5 and TRBJ1-6; D is possibly TRBD1 (5 bases). CDR3 sequence: CASSYGVGGLNSPLHF. The CDR3 DNA reads TGTGCCAGCAGTTACGGTGTTGGGGGACTTAATTCACCCCTCCACTTT.